This passage covers 25 T cell receptor beta chains from one sample sequenced in a study of T cell repertoires in ileal Crohn's disease. Produced via immunoSEQ multiplex PCR; TCRdb's table is partial and in-frame only. The sample records around 1,800 clones, under 90% being singletons. Material for sequencing was ileal tissue. The receptors stem from an adult with Crohn's disease.

On this clone: Other DNA variants within this sample encode the same CDR3. V is TRBV10-3 and J is TRBJ1-6, with D hard to call. V was shortened by 3 bases and J by 5 bases, with 11 bases between the two germline ends. This CDR3 is 15 amino acids long. Per germline, CDR1 ENHRY and CDR2 SYGVKD. The CDR3 region has the DNA TGTGCCATCAGTGAATCTGGGCAGAATAATTCACCCCTCCACTTT. Encoded protein: CAISESGQNNSPLHF.

This chain uses TRBV11-2 with TRBJ2-7; TRBD1 is a possible D gene (6 bases). Between the trimmed V and J ends, which lost 5 bases and 4 bases, there was a span of 15 bases. This CDR3 has 14 residues. Per germline, CDR1 SGHAT and CDR2 FQNNGV. The CDR3 nucleotides read TGTGCCAGCAGCCTCGGGACATCTTTTTACGAGCAGTACTTC. Translated, it gives CASSLGTSFYEQYF.

This chain connects TRBV4-3 to TRBJ2-3, with a weak D call TRBD2 (7 bases). Germline V lookup: CDR1 LGHNA, CDR2 YSLEER. CDR3 length: 14 amino acids. Trimming left V 0 bases short and J 10 bases short, with 14 bases between. The CDR3 sequence is CASSQDGGGRAQYF. CDR3 nucleotides: TGCGCCAGCAGCCAAGATGGCGGGGGCCGAGCGCAGTATTTT.

The CDR3: CASTSLAGNTGELFF. The CDR3 coding sequence is TGTGCCAGCACCTCCCTTGCGGGGAACACCGGGGAGCTGTTTTTT. The chain joins TRBV6-1 to TRBJ2-2; perhaps TRBD2 as D (5 bases). Germline-derived CDR1 and CDR2 are MNHNS and SASEGT. The CDR3 extends over 15 amino acids. Trimming took 7 bases from V and 1 from J, leaving 13 bases between them.

The chain uses TRBV7-9 and TRBJ2-7, with D maybe TRBD2 (6 bases). Trimming removed 5 bases from V and 6 bases from J, with 20 bases in between. CDR3 length: 15 amino acids. Germline CDR1 and CDR2: SEHNR and FQNEAQ (reference sequence). CDR3 in amino acids: CASSRSGVVSGEQYF. DNA for the CDR3: TGTGCCAGCAGCCGCTCGGGGGTAGTGAGTGGCGAGCAGTACTTC. Full variable domain (outside the CDR3, taken from reference TRBV7-9 and TRBJ2-7): DTGVSQNPRHKITKRGQNVTFRCDPISEHNRLYWYRQTLGQGPEFLTYFQNEAQLEKSRLLSDRFSAERPKGSFSTLEIQRTEQGDSAMYLCASSRSGVVSGEQYFGPGTRLTVT.

This clone showed up just once. This chain uses TRBV18 with TRBJ1-4; D is unresolved. V lost 3 bases, J lost 5 bases, and 10 bases lay in between. The CDR3 sequence is 14 residues long. Germline V gene data show CDR1 as KGHSH and CDR2 as LQKENI. CDR3 residues: CASSPGLENEKLFF. CDR3 nucleotide sequence: TGTGCCAGCTCACCCGGACTTGAGAATGAAAAACTGTTTTTT. The full variable domain, rest sourced from reference TRBV18 and TRBJ1-4, is NAGVMQNPRHLVRRRGQEARLRCSPMKGHSHVYWYRQLPEEGLKFMVYLQKENIIDESGMPKERFSAEFPKEGPSILRIQQVVRGDSAAYFCASSPGLENEKLFFGSGTQLSVL.

The genes are TRBV2 and TRBJ1-2; D uncertain. The CDR3 length is 12 residues. V was cut by 8 bases and J by 1 base, with 8 bases left in between. Germline assignment: CDR1 SNHLY and CDR2 FYNNEI. The CDR3 here is CASVADNYGYTF. As DNA, the CDR3 is TGTGCCAGCGTCGCGGATAACTATGGCTACACCTTC. The variable domain in full, completed from reference TRBV2 and TRBJ1-2, reads EPEVTQTPSHQVTQMGQEVILRCVPISNHLYFYWYRQILGQKVEFLVSFYNNEISEKSEIFDDQFSVERPDGSNFTLKIRSTKLEDSAMYFCASVADNYGYTFGSGTRLTVV.

The V gene is TRBV29-1, the J gene TRBJ2-3, with D possibly matching TRBD1 (6 bases). This CDR3 region has 13 residues. The germline V gene has CDR1 SQVTM and CDR2 ANQGSEA. V lost 6 bases and J 1 base, leaving 11 bases between the germline ends. CDR3 nucleotide sequence: TGCAGCGTCCCTAGACAGGGCACAGATACGCAGTATTTT. This codes for CSVPRQGTDTQYF.

This clone was recorded a few times. The rearrangement links TRBV4-1 to TRBJ2-2; 10 bases fit TRBD2. Germline V lookup: CDR1 MGHRA, CDR2 YSYEKL. With V trimmed by 5 bases and J by 7 bases, 10 bases remained unmatched. This CDR3 comprises 16 residues. CDR3 region: CASSSRTSGDDGELFF. Written as DNA, the CDR3 is TGCGCCAGCAGCTCCCGGACTAGCGGCGACGACGGGGAGCTGTTTTTT.

The rearrangement joins TRBV7-4 to TRBJ1-2, with D uncertain. The germline V gene encodes CDR1 SGHVT and CDR2 SQSDAQ. This CDR3 has 13 residues. V was pared by 7 bases and J by 8 bases, with 17 bases between. The chain's CDR3 is CASKRSTTRGYTF. DNA for the CDR3: TGTGCCAGCAAACGTAGTACGACGAGGGGCTACACCTTC.

V is TRBV5-1 and J is TRBJ2-3; D may be TRBD1 (6 bases). CDR3 length equals 11 residues. Germline values: CDR1 SGHRS, CDR2 YFSETQ. V was cut by 6 bases and J by 9 bases, with 11 bases left in between. The CDR3 nucleotides are TGCGCCAGCACTCAGGGGTTGACGCAGTATTTT. It yields the protein CASTQGLTQYF.

As to this clone: One end of the junction is discordant with germline, which a read error may explain. The rearrangement uses TRBV9 and TRBJ2-5; TRBD2 matches 9 bases. This CDR3 region has 16 residues. Looked up from germline, CDR1 is SGDLS and CDR2 is YYNGEE. The CDR3 sequence: CASSVGPGGGEEAQYF. CDR3 nucleotides: TGTGCCAGCAGCGTAGGACCGGGCGGGGGGGAAGAGGCCCAGTACTTC.

The V call is TRBV25-1, the J call TRBJ1-2, with D possibly TRBD1 on 5 matching bases. In germline, CDR1 is MGHDK, CDR2 SYGVNS. V was clipped by 2 bases and J by 2 bases, with 6 bases between them. CDR3 size: 13 residues. This chain's CDR3 is CASSEDRNYGYTF. The DNA for the CDR3 is TGTGCCAGCAGTGAAGACAGAAACTATGGCTACACCTTC.

This clone was observed a handful of times. The chain joins TRBV5-1 to TRBJ2-5; 7 bases map to TRBD2. Germline assignment: CDR1 SGHRS and CDR2 YFSETQ. Losses at the gene ends were 4 bases for V and 9 bases for J; bases not matched to a gene: 18. The length of the CDR3 is 16 residues. CDR3 DNA: TGCGCCAGCAGCGGCTCGCTAGCGGCCGGTGTGGAAGCCCAGTACTTC. Protein product: CASSGSLAAGVEAQYF.

The rearrangement links TRBV30 to TRBJ1-6; TRBD1 matches 7 bases. This CDR3 has 15 residues. The germline V gene encodes CDR1 GTSNPN and CDR2 SVGIG (reference sequence). Trimming removed 4 bases from V and 0 bases from J; junction bases left unmatched: 3. The CDR3 nucleotides are TGTGCCTGGACCCGGGACAGCTCCTATAATTCACCCCTCCACTTT. It yields the protein CAWTRDSSYNSPLHF.

Regarding this clone: Mismatch with germline at one junction end may stem from a read error. The gene calls are TRBV6-6 and TRBJ1-6; 9 bases map to TRBD1. CDR1 and CDR2 from the germline V gene are MNHNY and SVGAGI (reference sequence). The CDR3 is 16 amino acids. CDR3: CASSSTGTGRNSPPHF. In DNA form, the CDR3 reads TGTGCCAGCAGTTCTACCGGGACAGGGCGGAATTCACCCCCCCACTTT.

The chain recombines TRBV6-5 with TRBJ2-2, with D possibly matching TRBD1 (5 bases). Germline V gene lookup returns CDR1 MNHEY and CDR2 SVGAGI. This CDR3 is 14 amino acids long. Trimming took 7 bases from V and 0 from J, leaving 9 bases between them. For the CDR3, the DNA is TGTGCCAGCACCCCAGGGACGAACACCGGGGAGCTGTTTTTT. It codes for CASTPGTNTGELFF.

The rearrangement uses TRBV2 and TRBJ2-7, with 11 bases matching TRBD1. The J segment lost 3 bases and the V segment lost 9 bases, leaving 4 bases of the junction unmatched. CDR3 length equals 13 residues. Germline CDR1 reads SNHLY; CDR2 reads FYNNEI. The CDR3 reads CASTGTGGYEQYF. CDR3 bases: TGTGCCAGTACCGGGACAGGGGGCTACGAGCAGTACTTC.

This clone occurred a few times. V is TRBV7-9 and J is TRBJ2-5, with 9 bases that match TRBD2. Germline CDR1 and CDR2: SEHNR and FQNEAQ (reference sequence). V was clipped by 4 bases and J by 1 base; unmatched bases: 7. The CDR3 extends over 16 amino acids. Here the CDR3 reads CASSSSSGESQETQYF. DNA of the CDR3: TGTGCCAGCAGCTCTTCTAGCGGGGAAAGCCAAGAGACCCAGTACTTC.

This chain links TRBV21-1 with TRBJ1-1; no DNA check was done on the table's D call, TRBD1. TRBV21-1 counts as a pseudogene. The CDR3 length is 15 residues. CDR3 protein: CASSKARQLNTEAFF. DNA of the CDR3: TGTGCCAGCAGCAAAGCGAGACAACTGAACACTGAAGCTTTCTTT.

This clone was detected a few times. This chain joins TRBV20-1 and TRBJ1-1, with D unresolved. V lost 3 bases, J lost 4 bases, and 6 bases lay in between. Germline values: CDR1 DFQATT, CDR2 SNEGSKA (reference sequence). The CDR3 extends over 11 amino acids. CDR3 in DNA: TGCAGTGCTAGCCCATTCACTGAAGCTTTCTTT. It is translated as CSASPFTEAFF.

The chain recombines TRBV4-3 with TRBJ2-3, with 10 nucleotides matching TRBD2. CDR3 length equals 16 residues. The germline V gene encodes CDR1 LGHNA and CDR2 YSLEER. V dropped 1 base and J dropped 6; count of bases not matched to a gene: 7. The CDR3 reads CASSQGLAGGADTQYF. CDR3 nucleotide sequence: TGCGCCAGCAGCCAAGGACTAGCGGGCGGGGCCGATACGCAGTATTTT.

This clone is a singleton in its sample. The V gene is TRBV19, the J gene TRBJ2-2, with 7 bases that match TRBD2. Germline values: CDR1 LNHDA, CDR2 SQIVND (reference sequence). The V and J ends lost 11 bases and 0 bases, in that order; junction bases with no gene match: 3. The CDR3 is 13 residues long. This CDR3 reads CAVAGANTGELFF. CDR3 DNA: TGTGCCGTGGCGGGGGCGAACACCGGGGAGCTGTTTTTT.

This clone was picked up a small number of times. This rearrangement joins TRBV4-1 to TRBJ2-5; a possible D gene is TRBD1 (6 bases). The germline V gene encodes CDR1 MGHRA and CDR2 YSYEKL. V was clipped by 3 bases and J by 4 bases, with 12 bases between them. CDR3 length equals 14 residues. The CDR3 here is CASSQIRGRETQYF. CDR3 sequence (DNA): TGCGCCAGCAGCCAGATCAGGGGTCGAGAGACCCAGTACTTC.

There are a few counts of this clone. V gene TRBV7-8 combines with J gene TRBJ2-2; maybe TRBD1 (6 bases). With 5 bases removed from V and 4 bases from J, the gap between germline ends came to 14 bases. Germline V gene sequence: CDR1 SGHVS, CDR2 FQNEAQ. The CDR3 is 15 amino acids. CDR3 DNA: TGTGCCAGCAGCCTACTCCAGGGGCCCACCGGGGAGCTGTTTTTT. Translating it yields CASSLLQGPTGELFF. Full variable domain (outside the CDR3, taken from reference TRBV7-8 and TRBJ2-2): GAGVSQSPRYKVAKRGQDVALRCDPISGHVSLFWYQQALGQGPEFLTYFQNEAQLDKSGLPSDRFFAERPEGSVSTLKIQRTQQEDSAVYLCASSLLQGPTGELFFGEGSRLTVL.